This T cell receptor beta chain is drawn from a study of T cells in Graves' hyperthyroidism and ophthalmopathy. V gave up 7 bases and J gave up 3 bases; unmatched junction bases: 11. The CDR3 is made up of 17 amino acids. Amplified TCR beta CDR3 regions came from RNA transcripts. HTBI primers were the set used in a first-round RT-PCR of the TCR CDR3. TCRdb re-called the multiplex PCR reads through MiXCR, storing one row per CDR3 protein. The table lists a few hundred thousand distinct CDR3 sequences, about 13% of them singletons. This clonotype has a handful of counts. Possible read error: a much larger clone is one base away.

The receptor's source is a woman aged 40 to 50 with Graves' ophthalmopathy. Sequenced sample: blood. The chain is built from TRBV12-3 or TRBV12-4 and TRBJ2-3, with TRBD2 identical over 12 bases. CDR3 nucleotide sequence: TGTGCCAGCACTAGTCGGGGTGGGACTAGCGGGACAGATACGCAGTATTTT. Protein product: CASTSRGGTSGTDTQYF.